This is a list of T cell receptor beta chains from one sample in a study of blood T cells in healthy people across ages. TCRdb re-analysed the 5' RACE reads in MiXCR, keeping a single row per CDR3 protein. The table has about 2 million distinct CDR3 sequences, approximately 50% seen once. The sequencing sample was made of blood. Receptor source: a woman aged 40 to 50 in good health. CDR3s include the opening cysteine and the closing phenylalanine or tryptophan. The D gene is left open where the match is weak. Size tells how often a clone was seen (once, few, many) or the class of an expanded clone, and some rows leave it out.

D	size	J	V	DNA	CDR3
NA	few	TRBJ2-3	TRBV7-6	TGTGCCAGCAGCGAATTCACAGATACGCAGTATTTT	CASSEFTDTQYF
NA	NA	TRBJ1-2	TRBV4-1	TGCGCCAGCAGCCAAGTAAAGGAGGGCTACACCTTC	CASSQVKEGYTF
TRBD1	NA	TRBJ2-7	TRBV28	TGTGCCAGTCGGGACAGGGTAACCTACGAGCAGTACTTC	CASRDRVTYEQYF
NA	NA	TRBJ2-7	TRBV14	TGTGCCAGCAGCCAAGATCTCGGATTCCTAGGCGAGCAGTACTTC	CASSQDLGFLGEQYF
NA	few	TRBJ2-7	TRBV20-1	TGCAGTGCTAGAGTTGGGGTAGGCGAGCAGTACTTC	CSARVGVGEQYF
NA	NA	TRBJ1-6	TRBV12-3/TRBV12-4	TGTGCCAGCAGGACCGGCACAGGGTATAATTCACCCCTCCACTTT	CASRTGTGYNSPLHF
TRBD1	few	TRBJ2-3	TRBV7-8	TGTGCCAGCAGCTCGGGACAGGGGTTAGATACGCAGTATTTT	CASSSGQGLDTQYF
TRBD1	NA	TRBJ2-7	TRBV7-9	TGTGCCAGCAGCTTAGAGGGACAGTATCGCGAGCAGTACTTC	CASSLEGQYREQYF
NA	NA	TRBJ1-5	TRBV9	TGTGCCAGCAGCGTAGACGGGGGGCCCACTCAGCCCCAGCATTTT	CASSVDGGPTQPQHF
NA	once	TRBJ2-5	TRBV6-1	TGTGCCAGCAGTGAAGACCCTAGCCCCCCGTGGGAGACCCAGTACTTC	CASSEDPSPPWETQYF
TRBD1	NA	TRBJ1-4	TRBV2	TGTGCCAGCGGGGACAGGGTGTGGGAAAAACTGTTTTTT	CASGDRVWEKLFF
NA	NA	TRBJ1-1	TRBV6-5	TGTGCCAGCAGTTCCCATGGGGCCGTCCCTGAAGCTTTCTTT	CASSSHGAVPEAFF
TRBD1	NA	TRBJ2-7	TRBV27	TGTGCCACCATGAGGCCGACAGGGGTCTCCTACGAGCAGTACTTC	CATMRPTGVSYEQYF
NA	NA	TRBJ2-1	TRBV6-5	TGTGCCAGCAGTTACTCCGGCAGGGGCCATGAGCAGTTCTTC	CASSYSGRGHEQFF
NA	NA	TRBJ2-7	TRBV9	TGTGCCAGCAGCGTAGCTTCTGTCTCCTACGAGCAGTACTTC	CASSVASVSYEQYF
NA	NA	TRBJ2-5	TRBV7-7	TGTGCTAGCAGCTTAGTTAGATTAGGTGAGCAGTACTTC	CASSLVRLGEQYF
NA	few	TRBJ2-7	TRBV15	TGTGCCACCAGCAGAGTTCACGAGGCGGACGAGCAGTACTTC	CATSRVHEADEQYF
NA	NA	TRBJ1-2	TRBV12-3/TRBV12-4	TGTGCCGGCAGTTTAAACCTGTCTGGCTACACCTTC	CAGSLNLSGYTF
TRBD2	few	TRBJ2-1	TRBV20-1	TGCAGTGCTTGGACTAGCGGGGGGGCCGGAGTGACCTACAATGAGCAGTTCTTC	CSAWTSGGAGVTYNEQFF
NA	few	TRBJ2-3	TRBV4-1	TGCGCCAGCAGCCAAGCGCGGCCCACAGATACGCAGTATTTT	CASSQARPTDTQYF
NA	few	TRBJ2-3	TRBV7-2	TGTGCCAGCAGCTTACTAGGGGAGGTCATGGCCGATACGCAGTATTTT	CASSLLGEVMADTQYF
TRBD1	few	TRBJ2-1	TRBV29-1	TGCAGCGCCCAACAGGGGGTTAGCTCCTACAATGAGCAGTTCTTC	CSAQQGVSSYNEQFF
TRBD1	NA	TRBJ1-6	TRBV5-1	TGCGCCAGCAGCCAGAACAGGGGGAATAATTCACCCCTCCACTTT	CASSQNRGNNSPLHF
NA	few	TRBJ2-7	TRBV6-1	TGTGCCAGCAGTACTCACAACGAGCAGTACTTC	CASSTHNEQYF
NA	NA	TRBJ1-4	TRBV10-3	TGTGCCATCAAGCAGGGTGGCAGTGAAAAACTGTTTTTT	CAIKQGGSEKLFF
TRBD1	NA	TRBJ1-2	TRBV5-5	TGTGCCAGCAGCTGCGGGCACAGGGGCGACTATGGCTACACCTTC	CASSCGHRGDYGYTF
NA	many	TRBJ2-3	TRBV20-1	TGCAGTGCTACAAGCACGACAAGCACAGATACGCAGTATTTT	CSATSTTSTDTQYF
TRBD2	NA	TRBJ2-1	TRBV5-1	TGCGCCAGCAGCCCGGGGGGACGGGAAATCTACAATGAGCAGTTCTTC	CASSPGGREIYNEQFF
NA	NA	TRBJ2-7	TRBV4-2	TGTGCCAGCAGCCAAGGGGATCGGCGGGACCAAGAGACCCGGTACTTC	CASSQGDRRDQETRYF
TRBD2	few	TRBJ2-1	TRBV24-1	TGTGCCACCAGTGATCCCTTTAGCGGGGAGCAGTTCTTC	CATSDPFSGEQFF
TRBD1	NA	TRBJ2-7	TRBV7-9	TGTGCCAGCAGCTCCGGGACAGCGAGCGACGAGCAGTACTTC	CASSSGTASDEQYF
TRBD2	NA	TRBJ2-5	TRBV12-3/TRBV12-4	TGTGCCAGCAGTTTAGGACTAGCGGACAATGAGCAGTACTTC	CASSLGLADNEQYF
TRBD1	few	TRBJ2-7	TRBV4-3	TGCGCCAGCAGCCAAATCCTCCGGGACAGTGCCTACGAGCAGTACTTC	CASSQILRDSAYEQYF
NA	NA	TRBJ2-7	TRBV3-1	TGTGCCAGCAGGGGGACTTTCGAGTACGAGCAGTACTTC	CASRGTFEYEQYF
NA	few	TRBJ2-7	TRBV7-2	TGTGCCAGCAGCCCATCAGTTTTAAGCTCCTACGAGCAGTACTTC	CASSPSVLSSYEQYF
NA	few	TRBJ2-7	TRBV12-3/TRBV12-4	TGTGCCAGTGCGTTTCGGCAGCGCGAGCAGTACTTC	CASAFRQREQYF
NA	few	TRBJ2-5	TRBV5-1	TGCGCCAGCAGCTCCCTCCCAGGGGTGGATGAGACCCAGTACTTC	CASSSLPGVDETQYF
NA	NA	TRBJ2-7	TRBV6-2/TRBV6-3	TGTGCCACCCGACTGGTGGGGACCTACGAGCAGTACTTC	CATRLVGTYEQYF
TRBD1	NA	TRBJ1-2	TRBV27	TGTGCCAGCAGTTTCAAGGGGGCGGCAGGCTACACCTTC	CASSFKGAAGYTF
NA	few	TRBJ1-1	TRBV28	TGTGCCAGCAGCAGGGAGGGCACTGAAGCTTTCTTT	CASSREGTEAFF
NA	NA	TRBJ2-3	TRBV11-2	TGTGCCAGCAGCTCCGCCAGGGGTGATACGCAGTATTTT	CASSSARGDTQYF
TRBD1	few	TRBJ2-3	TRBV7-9	TGTGCCAGCAGCACCCGGGACAGGGTCAAGTCGCCAGCAGATACGCAGTATTTT	CASSTRDRVKSPADTQYF
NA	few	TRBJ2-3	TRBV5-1	TGCGCCAGCAGCTTGGTCCAAACTAGCACCCCTAGCACAGATACGCAGTATTTT	CASSLVQTSTPSTDTQYF
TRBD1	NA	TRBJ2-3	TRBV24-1	TGTGCCACCAGTGATTCAGGGGGCCTAAGCACAGATACGCAGTATTTT	CATSDSGGLSTDTQYF
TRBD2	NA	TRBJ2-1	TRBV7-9	TGTGCCAGCAGCCCAGCCGGGACTAACAACAATGAGCAGTTCTTC	CASSPAGTNNNEQFF
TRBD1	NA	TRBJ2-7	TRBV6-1	TGTGCCAGCAGTGAACCGGACAGGAGCGAGCAGTACTTC	CASSEPDRSEQYF
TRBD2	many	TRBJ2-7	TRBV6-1	TGTGCCAGCAGTTCGGGACTAGGCTACGAGCAGTACTTC	CASSSGLGYEQYF
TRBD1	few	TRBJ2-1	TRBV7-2	TGTGCCAGCAGCCCGTACAGGGGCAATGAGCAGTTCTTC	CASSPYRGNEQFF
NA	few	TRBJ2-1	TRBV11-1	TGTGCCAGCAGCTTAGAGGATCGGGGGAGCAATGAGCAGTTCTTC	CASSLEDRGSNEQFF
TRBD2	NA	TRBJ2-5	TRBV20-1	TGCAGTGCTAGAGATGAAAGCGGAAGCGGGGGGAATTACGGGACCCAGTACTTC	CSARDESGSGGNYGTQYF
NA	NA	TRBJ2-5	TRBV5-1	TGCGCCAGCAGCCGTCGGGAGCTACAGGGAGAAGAGACCCAGTACTTC	CASSRRELQGEETQYF
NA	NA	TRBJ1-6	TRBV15	TGTGCCTCCAGTACGGGGGATAGACCTTCACCCCTCCACTTT	CASSTGDRPSPLHF
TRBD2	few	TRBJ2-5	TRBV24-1	TGTGCCACCATGGGCGGGAGGAGTGCCCAGTACTTC	CATMGGRSAQYF
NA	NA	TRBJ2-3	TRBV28	TGTGCCAGCAGTCTGGACAGTGGAATCTCAGATACGCAGTATTTT	CASSLDSGISDTQYF